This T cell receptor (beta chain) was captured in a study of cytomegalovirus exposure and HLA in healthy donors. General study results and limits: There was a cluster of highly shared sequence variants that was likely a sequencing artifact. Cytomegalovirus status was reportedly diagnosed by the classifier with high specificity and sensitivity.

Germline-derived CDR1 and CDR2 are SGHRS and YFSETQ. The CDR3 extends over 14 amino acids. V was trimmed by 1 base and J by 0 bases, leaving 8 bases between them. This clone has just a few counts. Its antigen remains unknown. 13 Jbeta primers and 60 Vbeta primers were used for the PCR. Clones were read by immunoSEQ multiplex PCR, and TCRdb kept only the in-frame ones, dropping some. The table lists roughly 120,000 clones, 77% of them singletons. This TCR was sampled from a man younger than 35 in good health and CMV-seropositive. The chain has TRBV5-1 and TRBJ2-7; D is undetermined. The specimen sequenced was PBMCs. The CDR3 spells CASSLFIVSYEQYF. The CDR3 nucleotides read TGCGCCAGCAGCTTGTTTATCGTCTCCTACGAGCAGTACTTC.